These 8 T cell receptor beta chains originate from one sample sequenced in a study of blood T cell repertoires in COVID-19. Repertoires were generated with immunoSEQ multiplex PCR, while TCRdb's copy carries only in-frame clones and drops some. The repertoire consists of hundreds of thousands of clones, with roughly nine tenths occurring once and the leading ten covering 3.1%. Source material: PBMCs or T cells enriched from blood (not recorded which). These receptors were obtained from a woman aged 50 to 65 in a cohort exposed to, infected with or recovered from COVID-19 (not recorded which).

The V call is TRBV5-6, the J call TRBJ1-2; D gene ambiguous. The V end lost 1 base, the J end lost 3 bases, and 4 bases lay between the germline ends. The germline V gene has CDR1 SGHDT and CDR2 YYEEEE. This CDR3 has 12 residues. CDR3 sequence reads: CASSLTHYGYTF. The CDR3 region has the DNA TGTGCCAGCAGCTTGACTCACTATGGCTACACCTTC.

This rearrangement joins TRBV5-1 to TRBJ1-2; D perhaps matches TRBD1 (5 bases). Germline V gene sequence: CDR1 SGHRS, CDR2 YFSETQ. V lost 4 bases, J lost 8 bases, and 15 bases lay in between. This CDR3 has 13 amino acids. CDR3 DNA: TGCGCCAGCAGCCCGGCGGGAAGGGGAGGCTACACCTTC. Its protein is CASSPAGRGGYTF.

This chain connects TRBV5-4 to TRBJ2-1; the match to TRBD1 covers 9 bases. V was pared by 0 bases and J by 6 bases, with 4 bases of the junction left unmatched. CDR1 is SGHNT and CDR2 is YYREEE in the germline V gene (reference sequence). The CDR3 is 15 residues long. Here the CDR3 DNA reads TGTGCCAGCAGCTTGGGACAGGGGGAGGTCAATGAGCAGTTCTTC. Amino acids: CASSLGQGEVNEQFF.

The V gene is TRBV2, the J gene TRBJ2-7; 9 nucleotides match TRBD1. V was clipped by 4 bases and J by 3 bases; unmatched bases: 4. Germline loops: CDR1 SNHLY, CDR2 FYNNEI. This CDR3 is built from 14 residues. The CDR3 nucleotides are TGTGCCAGCAGTGTGTCGGGACAGGGCTACGAGCAGTACTTC. Protein: CASSVSGQGYEQYF.

The chain is built from TRBV4-2 and TRBJ2-5; 7 bases match TRBD2. The germline V gene encodes CDR1 LGHNA and CDR2 YNFKEQ. Unmatched junction bases numbered 15, after V lost 2 bases and J lost 0 bases. The CDR3 has 19 residues. The CDR3 loop is CASSQSSGWTSVNQETQYF. DNA for the CDR3: TGTGCCAGCAGCCAAAGTTCGGGCTGGACTAGTGTTAACCAAGAGACCCAGTACTTC.

This rearrangement joins TRBV2 to TRBJ1-6; D ambiguous. Germline assignment: CDR1 SNHLY and CDR2 FYNNEI. The CDR3 is made up of 15 amino acids. The germline V and J ends were trimmed by 6 bases and 5 bases, with 14 bases remaining between them. CDR3 loop: CASRQTPGNNSPLHF. The DNA of the CDR3 is TGTGCCAGCAGACAAACTCCAGGAAATAATTCACCCCTCCACTTT.

The chain uses TRBV7-3 and TRBJ2-2; weak D call: TRBD1 (5 bases). V dropped 3 bases and J dropped 1 base, with 6 bases sitting between them. CDR1 and CDR2 (germline): SGHTA, FQGTGA. CDR3 size: 14 residues. The CDR3 loop reads CASSFDRNTGELFF. The CDR3 nucleotides are TGTGCCAGCAGCTTCGACAGGAACACCGGGGAGCTGTTTTTT.

The chain has TRBV4-2 and TRBJ2-2, with 7 bases identical to TRBD2. Germline V CDR1 and CDR2: LGHNA, YNFKEQ. V was clipped by 6 bases and J by 3 bases; unmatched bases: 7. The CDR3 has 15 amino acids. CDR3 DNA sequence: TGTGCCAGCAGACAGACTAGCCGCGACACCGGGGAGCTGTTTTTT. This gives the protein CASRQTSRDTGELFF.